This T cell receptor (beta chain) was captured by sequencing in a study of T cell changes during pregnancy in multiple sclerosis. The CDR3 is made up of 14 amino acids. Germline loops: CDR1 SEHNR, CDR2 FQNEAQ (reference sequence). V dropped 5 bases and J dropped 2 bases, with 13 bases sitting between them. Assay used: immunoSEQ multiplex PCR; TCRdb lists only in-frame clones, some missing. This table has under 50,000 clones, around 93% appearing once. The chain links TRBV7-9 to TRBJ2-7, with D perhaps TRBD1 (6 bases). Sequenced here: CD8+ T cells from peripheral blood mononuclear cells, sampled in the first trimester of pregnancy. This receptor was obtained from a female donor with multiple sclerosis, enrolled in a pregnancy study. The DNA for the CDR3 is TGTGCCAGCAGCCTACGACAGGAGCCCTACGAGCAGTACTTC. This encodes CASSLRQEPYEQYF. Complete variable domain (other parts from reference TRBV7-9 and TRBJ2-7): DTGVSQNPRHKITKRGQNVTFRCDPISEHNRLYWYRQTLGQGPEFLTYFQNEAQLEKSRLLSDRFSAERPKGSFSTLEIQRTEQGDSAMYLCASSLRQEPYEQYFGPGTRLTVT.